This passage covers 11 T cell receptor beta chains from one sample sequenced in a study of T cell clonality in common variable immunodeficiency. The repertoire was sequenced with immunoSEQ multiplex PCR; TCRdb's copy has only in-frame clones and lacks some. The specimen gives around 55,000 clones without singletons; the ten biggest hold about 1.8%. The sequenced material came from peripheral blood mononuclear cells. The origin of the receptors is a person aged 18-69 years in good health.

This clone was detected ten times or more. The missing CDR3 end, 3 residues past where the read stops, is filled in from the germline J gene. V gene TRBV7-2 combines with J gene TRBJ2-5, with TRBD2 matching 10 bases. V was pared by 5 bases and J by 5 bases, with 8 bases of the junction left unmatched. The germline V gene encodes CDR1 SGHTA and CDR2 FQGNSA. The CDR3 contains 15 residues. CDR3 loop: CASSPASGGWETQYF. The part of the CDR3 DNA that was read is TGTGCCAGCAGCCCCGCTAGCGGGGGCTGGGAGACC.

This clone was recorded many times. The read terminates 3 residues ahead of where the CDR3 ends, so the germline J gene completes it. This chain joins TRBV6-2 or TRBV6-3 and TRBJ2-3; D is possibly TRBD2 (5 bases). The CDR3 loop spans 14 amino acids. CDR1 is MNHEY and CDR2 is SVGEGT in the germline V gene. CDR3 bases read: TGTGCCAGCAGACAGACTCATCGGGGAGAGACG. Its translation is CASRQTHRGET. The CDR3 in its entirety is CASRQTHRGETQYF.

This clone appeared many times. This chain's CDR3 is CASSLRGFYNEQFF. Incomplete CDR3 DNA: TGCGCCAGCAGCTTAAGGGGTTTCTACAATGAG. The J gene is TRBJ2-1, the V gene TRBV5-1; a possible D gene is TRBD1 (5 bases). The DNA ends 3 residues before the CDR3 does, and the rest of the CDR3 is filled in from the germline J gene. Germline-derived CDR1 and CDR2 are SGHRS and YFSETQ. V gave up 2 bases and J gave up 3 bases, with 9 bases separating them. The length of the CDR3 is 14 residues.

This clone was seen at least ten times. Sequencing ends 3 residues short of the CDR3 end; the germline J gene provides the rest. V and J are TRBV7-2 and TRBJ2-1; 7 positions agree with TRBD1. The CDR3 runs 15 residues. Trimming at V came to 5 bases and at J to 1 base, leaving 5 bases not matched to a gene. Germline CDR1 is SGHTA and CDR2 is FQGNSA. The covered CDR3 bases are TGTGCCAGCAGCGGAGGACAGGCGTCCTACAATGAG. Its translation is CASSGGQASYNE. The full CDR3 is CASSGGQASYNEQFF.

This clone was seen a handful of times. The read comes to an end 3 residues before the CDR3 does, leaving the germline J gene to fill in the end. V gene TRBV18 combines with J gene TRBJ2-2, with D possibly TRBD1 on 5 matching bases. The germline CDR1 and CDR2 sequences are KGHSH and LQKENI. This CDR3 comprises 13 residues. The covered CDR3 bases are TGTGCCAGCTCACCGGAGACAGATGAAAAG. The encoded protein is CASSPETDEK. The CDR3 in full is CASSPETDEKLFF. The variable domain in full, with the rest retrieved from reference TRBV18 and TRBJ2-2, is NAGVMQNPRHLVRRRGQEARLRCSPMKGHSHVYWYRQLPEEGLKFMVYLQKENIIDESGMPKERFSAEFPKEGPSILRIQQVVRGDSAAYFCASSPETDEKLFFGEGSRLTVL.

This clone was detected ten times or more. The read terminates 3 residues before the CDR3 end, so the remaining end is supplied by the germline J gene. The chain couples TRBV20-1 to TRBJ1-1, with a possible D match to TRBD1 (6 bases). The CDR3 contains 13 residues. Germline CDR1 and CDR2: DFQATT and SNEGSKA (reference sequence). Trimming removed 3 bases from V and 5 bases from J, with 13 bases in between. The sequenced part of the CDR3 DNA is TGCAGTGCTAGGTCGAACAGGGAGACTGAA. It is translated as CSARSNRETE. The full CDR3 is CSARSNRETEAFF.

A remark on this clone: The sequence runs out 3 residues before the end of the CDR3; the remainder is reconstructed from the germline J gene. V usage is TRBV5-1 and J usage is TRBJ1-5, with 7 nucleotides matching TRBD1. CDR1 and CDR2 (germline): SGHRS, YFSETQ. This CDR3 has 16 amino acids. J lost 3 bases, V lost 0 bases, and 6 bases had no gene match. The CDR3 sequence is CASSLGGGNNNQPQHF. The covered CDR3 bases are TGCGCCAGCAGCTTGGGAGGGGGCAACAACAATCAGCCC.

This clone was seen at least ten times. The CDR3 goes on 3 residues after the read ends, and that part is filled in from the germline J gene. This chain links TRBV20-1 with TRBJ2-1, with 8 bases aligning to TRBD2. The CDR3 loop spans 17 amino acids. Germline CDR1 DFQATT, CDR2 SNEGSKA (reference sequence). V shed 1 base and J 3 bases; nucleotides not matched to a gene: 11. The part of the CDR3 DNA that was read is TGCAGTGCTAGAGTAGTAAAAAGCGGGAGCGTCTACAATGAG. Encoded protein: CSARVVKSGSVYNE. The CDR3 as a whole reads CSARVVKSGSVYNEQFF.

This clone has at least ten counts. Read coverage stops 3 residues before the CDR3 terminus; the germline J gene supplies the remainder. The V call is TRBV18, the J call TRBJ1-1, with 8 bases matching TRBD1. From germline, CDR1 is KGHSH and CDR2 LQKENI. The CDR3 covers 17 residues. The J segment lost 0 bases and the V segment lost 1 base, leaving 7 bases of the junction unmatched. The DNA read from the CDR3 is TGTGCCAGCTCACCACTGCCAGGGGGCGGCATGAACACTGAA. Translated: CASSPLPGGGMNTE. The entire CDR3 is CASSPLPGGGMNTEAFF.

This clone was seen at least ten times. The sequenced fragment ends 3 residues before the CDR3 boundary, so the rest is inferred from the germline J gene. The J gene is TRBJ2-3, the V gene TRBV6-2 or TRBV6-3, with TRBD2 identical over 10 bases. Germline values: CDR1 MNHEY, CDR2 SVGEGT. The CDR3 has 14 residues. CDR3 bases read: TGTGCCAGCAGTCGAGGACTAGCGGCAGGGGCG. As protein: CASSRGLAAGA. In full, the CDR3 is CASSRGLAAGAQYF.

This clone was recorded many times. The read comes to an end 3 residues before the CDR3 does, leaving the germline J gene to fill in the end. The chain couples TRBV12-3 or TRBV12-4 to TRBJ2-3; D is possibly TRBD1 (5 bases). This CDR3 region has 14 residues. The germline V and J ends were trimmed by 3 bases and 6 bases, with 13 bases remaining between them. The chain's CDR3 is CASSLEYRSDTQYF. The covered CDR3 bases are TGTGCCAGCAGTTTGGAGTACAGGTCGGATACG.